The text below deals with one T cell receptor (beta chain). The sample has other DNA sequences that encode this CDR3 too. This sample is drawn from a study of shared clonotypes between healthy human individuals. Here immunoSEQ multiplex PCR was the method, and the copy in TCRdb shows in-frame clones only, minus some. The sample shows under 1,100,000 clones, under 80% of them seen only once. There are 14 residues in the CDR3. The V end was cut by 6 bases, the J end by 1 base, with 12 bases between. CDR1 KGHSH and CDR2 LQKENI come from the germline V gene. This chain joins TRBV18 and TRBJ1-1; D may be TRBD1 (5 bases). This TCR came from a young man in good health. Material: memory CD4+ T cells sorted from blood. The subset: CD45RA-negative fraction. The DNA for the CDR3 is TGTGCCAGCTCTCCCGGGACTGGGAACACTGAAGCTTTCTTT. Translating it yields CASSPGTGNTEAFF.